Sequencing of this T cell receptor beta chain was carried out in a study of beta chain features in type 1 diabetes. Points from the study as a whole: PCR could preferentially amplify shorter templates, alike in patients and controls.

Trimming pared 8 bases from V and 1 base from J, leaving 20 bases between. Germline V lookup: CDR1 SQVTM, CDR2 ANQGSEA. This CDR3 comprises 15 residues. CD45RO/CCR7/CD25/CD127/CD95/CD27 separated CD4+ naive, central memory, regulatory and stem cell-like memory cells by sorting. With respect to this clone: What it recognizes is unknown.

Of the isolated RNA, all was reverse transcribed, and so the sequenced material was expressed TCRB transcripts. Sequenced by immunoSEQ multiplex PCR; TCRdb stores in-frame clones only, minus some. Of hundreds of thousands of clones in the sample, 30% were seen once. The TCR was taken from a man between 18 and 29 years old in good health. The sample consisted of naive CD4+ T cells from blood. The gene calls are TRBV29-1 and TRBJ2-5; D might be TRBD2 (5 bases). CDR3 loop: CSFTRGLVGQETQYF. The CDR3 DNA is TGCAGCTTCACCCGAGGGCTAGTAGGCCAAGAGACCCAGTACTTC.